The T cell receptor (beta chain) under discussion was sequenced for a study of graft-versus-host responses after intestinal transplantation. For the study at large: Following induction with anti-thymocyte globulin, all recipients were given tacrolimus and steroids for about 3 years.

Points from the study as a whole: Levels of circulating GvH clones at their peak were associated with early post-transplant HvG declines. Within allografts, high graft-versus-host to host-versus-graft clonal ratios were seen among patients with graft-donor T cell macrochimerism. Analysis identified GvH clones in recipient marrow, with some appearing first in ileum or blood.

Generated by immunoSEQ multiplex PCR, the TCRdb table keeps only in-frame clones and is missing some. Found here are 85,000 to 90,000 clones, 80% to 95% of them singletons; the top ten hold 0.3% to 0.35%. On this clone: What it binds is unknown.

The receptor was derived from a human donor who received an intestinal transplant. The material was unstimulated CD4+ T cells sorted from spleen or lymph node cells, obtained before intestinal transplant.

In DNA, the CDR3 is TGTGCCAGCAGCTCAGACGGGCCTTCCGCAGATACGCAGTATTTT. Its protein product is CASSSDGPSADTQYF. The rearrangement uses TRBV11-3 and TRBJ2-3; D is uncertain. This CDR3 has 15 amino acids. V lost 4 bases and J 4 bases, leaving 15 bases between the germline ends. CDR1 is SGHNT and CDR2 is YENEEA in the germline V gene.